This T cell receptor (beta chain) was sequenced in a study of T cell changes during pregnancy in multiple sclerosis. The repertoire was sequenced with immunoSEQ multiplex PCR; TCRdb's copy has only in-frame clones and lacks some. The profile shows 64,000 or so clones, approximately 90% of them singletons. CDR1 and CDR2 from the germline V gene are LGHNA and YSLEER. The trim removed 1 base at V and 7 bases at J, leaving 6 bases unmatched. This CDR3 region has 17 residues. J is TRBJ2-1 and V is TRBV4-3; 14 bases agree with TRBD2. The clonotype comes from a female donor with multiple sclerosis, enrolled in a pregnancy study. The sequences come from peripheral blood, collected in the first trimester of pregnancy. Here the CDR3 reads CASSQGLAGGPGNEQFF. CDR3 nucleotides: TGCGCCAGCAGCCAAGGACTAGCGGGAGGGCCGGGAAATGAGCAGTTCTTC.